This paragraph covers one T cell receptor beta chain sequence. This receptor's antigen is unknown. The sample holds no much larger clone one base away, and base qualities are not on file. In light of the paper, this sample's time point label describes: cells obtained before transplantation from donor or recipient. CD3+CD4+ and CD3+CD8+ populations were FACS-sorted from unstimulated pre-transplant donor and recipient cells taken from spleen or lymph nodes. Library preparation used the immunoSEQ multiplex PCR assay. In most patients, genomic DNA was isolated using the Qiagen DNeasy Blood and Tissue Kit and sent frozen to Adaptive Biotechnologies for TCR sequencing. High-throughput TCR-beta CDR3 sequencing of genomic DNA from most patients was performed by Adaptive Biotechnologies. Turning to the authors' computational methods: Adaptive's ImmunoSEQ software supplied the TCR sequencing data for around 19 patients, while MiXCR and VDJtools were used to process a few other patients. To correct CD4 versus CD8 sorting errors, any sequence found in both subsets at a frequency ratio below 5:1 was removed. CDR3 nucleotide sequences shared between donor and recipient were removed because the origin of such sequences could not be assigned. To count as alloreactive, a clone needed at least 2-fold expansion over unstimulated cells and a minimum CFSE-low frequency of 0.002% (template counts) or 0.001% (read counts). Clones were considered mappable if detected in sequenced pre-transplant spleen, lymph node, or MLR CFSE-low populations of the donor or recipient. Cumulative frequency of alloreactive clones was calculated as a percentage of all sequences weighted by copy number. TCRdb mirrors the immuneACCESS table, restricted to in-frame sequences. Some clones are absent from its copies; in checked studies, under half trace to an unresolved V gene, and the reason for the others is unknown. V and J calls and clone size come straight from that table; D and trimming were deduced from the DNA. This sample is represented by 98,000 or so clones; roughly 87% of them were singletons. Over 0.7% of the sample goes to the ten largest clones.

These data originate in a study of graft-versus-host responses after intestinal transplantation (dated by TCRdb to about 2021). Regarding the research as a whole: Recipients received multivisceral, liver-intestinal, or isolated intestinal transplants. Anti-thymocyte globulin induction was given to all recipients, followed by maintenance tacrolimus and steroids for approximately three years. After intestinal transplantation, graft-versus-host and host-versus-graft alloreactive T cell clones were followed in the graft, circulation and bone marrow using bulk TCR-beta CDR3 sequencing. To identify alloreactive clones, pre-transplant mixed lymphocyte reaction products were sequenced and then compared with unstimulated pre-transplant donor and recipient T cells. Of the 20 to 25 intestinal transplant recipients enrolled in the cohort, one of whom was a retransplant, a few patients without pretransplant specimens were excluded. A peak of at least 4% donor T cells among recipient peripheral blood mononuclear cells was the definition used for donor T cell macrochimerism. Rather than being sequenced by the commercial service, samples from a few later patients were sequenced in-house on an Illumina MiSeq and processed with MiXCR. The study at large found these results: In patients with donor T cell macrochimerism, the allografts had high GvH to HvG T cell clonal ratios. GvH clones were detected in recipient bone marrow, and some appeared earlier in ileal mucosa or blood, consistent with an intestinal mucosal origin. Early after transplant, peak levels of circulating GvH clones were found to be associated with declines in HvG clones. The conclusions were limited by the relatively low number and heterogeneity of the intestinal transplant patients.

The CDR3 contains 14 residues, cysteine and phenylalanine counted. The retained sequence is limited to the CDR3, 42 bases, with the frame set at the first base. V was cut back by 0 bases and J by 2 bases, leaving a gap of 7 bases between them. CDR1 and CDR2, looked up from the germline V gene, are KGHSH and LQKENI. This TCR derives from a human donor who received an intestinal transplant. Recombination joined TRBV18 with TRBJ1-1; too little of a D gene remains to name it. The sample was unstimulated CD4+ T cells sorted from spleen or lymph node cells, taken before intestinal transplant. The CDR3 protein: CASSPPSGNTEAFF. The DNA sequence is as follows: TGTGCCAGCTCACCACCGTCAGGTAACACTGAAGCTTTCTTT.